This T cell receptor beta chain derives from a study of blood T cell repertoires in COVID-19. Whole-study context: The study drew acute and convalescent COVID-19 samples from the United States, Italy and Spain. T cells, B-cell-depleted T cells, or PBMCs provided the cDNA or gDNA that served as material.

This CDR3 is 15 amino acids long. The germline V gene has CDR1 MGHRA and CDR2 YSYEKL. The V and J ends lost 0 bases and 10 bases, in that order; junction bases with no gene match: 5. In the source study's methods: Using reference gene primer amplification, nucleated cell counts were estimated. Assay used: immunoSEQ multiplex PCR; TCRdb lists only in-frame clones, some missing. V and J calls and clone size are given by that table; D and trimming were obtained from the DNA. The sample shows about 130,000 clones, 70% to 90% of them seen only once. The sample consisted of peripheral blood. This receptor was taken from an elderly woman with acute or convalescent COVID-19. The chain links TRBV4-1 to TRBJ2-1; 11 nucleotides align to TRBD2. CDR3 nucleotides: TGCGCCAGCAGCCAAGAGCCTACTAGCGGGAGAGAGCAGTTCTTC. Translation: CASSQEPTSGREQFF.